This is a list of T cell receptor beta chains from one sample in a study of beta chain features in type 1 diabetes. Method: immunoSEQ multiplex PCR; TCRdb's copy keeps in-frame clones and lacks some. The profile shows under 150,000 clones, roughly 10% of them singletons. The sequencing input was central memory CD4+ T cells from blood. These receptors all stem from a man aged 25-45 years with type 1 diabetes. CDR3s include the opening cysteine and the closing phenylalanine or tryptophan. The D gene is left open where the match is weak. Clone size, where shown, is once, few, many, or a class for clones that have expanded.

V gene: TRBV9
clone size: -
CDR3 length: 16
J gene: TRBJ2-1
D gene: -
CDR3 protein: CASSVDAGLTNNEQFF
CDR3 DNA: TGTGCCAGCAGCGTAGATGCGGGCTTGACTAATAATGAGCAGTTCTTC

V gene: TRBV4-2
clone size: -
CDR3 length: 15
J gene: TRBJ1-1
D gene: TRBD1
CDR3 protein: CASSHPTGDNTEAFF
CDR3 DNA: TGTGCCAGCAGCCATCCGACAGGGGATAACACTGAAGCTTTCTTT

V gene: TRBV4-1
clone size: -
CDR3 length: 15
J gene: TRBJ1-2
D gene: -
CDR3 protein: CASSQDRGSDYGYTF
CDR3 DNA: TGCGCCAGCAGCCAAGATAGGGGCTCAGACTATGGCTACACCTTC

V gene: TRBV15
clone size: few
CDR3 length: 13
J gene: TRBJ1-4
D gene: TRBD1
CDR3 protein: CATSRTGDEKLFF
CDR3 DNA: TGTGCCACCAGCAGGACAGGGGATGAAAAACTGTTTTTT

V gene: TRBV11-3
clone size: few
CDR3 length: 15
J gene: TRBJ2-5
D gene: TRBD2
CDR3 protein: CASSSSGASRETQYF
CDR3 DNA: TGTGCCAGCAGCTCTAGCGGGGCGTCTCGAGAGACCCAGTACTTC

V gene: TRBV29-1
clone size: few
CDR3 length: 13
J gene: TRBJ1-1
D gene: -
CDR3 protein: CSGRGFVVTEAFF
CDR3 DNA: TGCAGCGGGAGGGGATTCGTGGTCACTGAAGCTTTCTTT

V gene: TRBV4-1
clone size: -
CDR3 length: 16
J gene: TRBJ2-3
D gene: TRBD2
CDR3 protein: CASSQGSGVDADTQYF
CDR3 DNA: TGCGCCAGCAGCCAAGGTAGCGGGGTGGATGCAGATACGCAGTATTTT

V gene: TRBV5-1
clone size: -
CDR3 length: 12
J gene: TRBJ1-2
D gene: -
CDR3 protein: CASSFGGDGYTF
CDR3 DNA: TGCGCCAGCAGCTTCGGAGGGGACGGCTACACCTTC

V gene: TRBV5-5
clone size: many
CDR3 length: 15
J gene: TRBJ1-1
D gene: -
CDR3 protein: CASSLDAGRNTEAFF
CDR3 DNA: TGTGCCAGCAGCTTGGATGCGGGTCGGAACACTGAAGCTTTCTTT

V gene: TRBV7-9
clone size: -
CDR3 length: 14
J gene: TRBJ1-4
D gene: -
CDR3 protein: CASSLGGTNEKLFF
CDR3 DNA: TGTGCCAGCAGCTTGGGGGGAACTAATGAAAAACTGTTTTTT

V gene: TRBV15
clone size: -
CDR3 length: 15
J gene: TRBJ2-7
D gene: -
CDR3 protein: CATITTRVPPREQYF
CDR3 DNA: TGTGCCACCATAACCACCAGGGTCCCTCCTCGAGAGCAGTACTTC

V gene: TRBV18
clone size: -
CDR3 length: 14
J gene: TRBJ1-4
D gene: TRBD1
CDR3 protein: CASSPTGVDEKLFF
CDR3 DNA: TGTGCCAGCTCACCCACAGGGGTCGATGAAAAACTGTTTTTT

V gene: TRBV10-3
clone size: -
CDR3 length: 15
J gene: TRBJ2-3
D gene: TRBD2
CDR3 protein: CATLPTSGGTDTQYF
CDR3 DNA: TGTGCCACCCTCCCAACTAGCGGGGGGACAGATACGCAGTATTTT

V gene: TRBV18
clone size: few
CDR3 length: 12
J gene: TRBJ2-1
D gene: -
CDR3 protein: CASSPGQAEQFF
CDR3 DNA: TGTGCCAGCTCACCAGGGCAGGCTGAGCAGTTCTTC

V gene: TRBV15
clone size: few
CDR3 length: 14
J gene: TRBJ2-1
D gene: TRBD2
CDR3 protein: CATSPRTSGVEQFF
CDR3 DNA: TGTGCCACCAGCCCTCGGACTAGCGGGGTAGAGCAGTTCTTC